One and the same sample provided the 25 T cell receptor beta chains below, sequenced in a study of neurological immune-mediated disorders. One entry per CDR3 protein results from TCRdb running MiXCR on the 5' RACE reads. The sample records approximately 20,000 distinct CDR3 sequences, 7.5% being singletons. The sequenced sample consisted of CD8+ T cells from blood. The receptors were sampled from a woman aged 30 to 39 with HTLV-1-associated myelopathy (HAM/TSP).

The sample holds many counts of this clonotype. The chain joins TRBV7-6 to TRBJ2-7; TRBD2 is a possible D gene (6 bases). Germline lookup yields CDR1 SGHVS and CDR2 FNYEAQ. The CDR3 loop spans 12 amino acids. Trimming pared 5 bases from V and 6 bases from J, leaving 11 bases between. CDR3 in amino acids: CASSPRDFEQYF. The CDR3 bases are TGTGCCAGCAGCCCGCGGGATTTCGAGCAGTACTTC.

The sample holds many counts of this clonotype. This chain joins TRBV20-1 and TRBJ2-7; 7 nucleotides align to TRBD1. Trimming at V came to 3 bases and at J to 1 base, leaving 3 bases not matched to a gene. This CDR3 is built from 13 residues. Germline V gene sequence: CDR1 DFQATT, CDR2 SNEGSKA (reference sequence). This chain's CDR3 is CSARPGQSYEQYF. Written as DNA, the CDR3 is TGCAGTGCTAGGCCGGGACAGTCCTACGAGCAGTACTTC.

This clonotype appeared many times. This chain links TRBV5-5 with TRBJ2-1, with TRBD2 matching 8 bases. Germline-derived CDR1 and CDR2 are SGHKS and YYEKEE (reference sequence). The CDR3 loop spans 16 amino acids. V lost 4 bases and J lost 0; bases outside the gene matches: 6. The DNA for the CDR3 is TGTGCCAGCAGCCTAGAGCGGGGGAGCTCCTACAATGAGCAGTTCTTC. This codes for CASSLERGSSYNEQFF.

This clonotype was observed many times. The chain is built from TRBV11-2 and TRBJ2-7, with D hard to call. CDR1 is SGHAT, CDR2 FQNNGV, per germline. The V gene lost 1 base and the J gene lost 0 bases, with 4 bases spanning the gap. The CDR3 extends over 13 amino acids. The chain's CDR3 is CASSLAFSYEQYF. The CDR3 DNA reads as TGTGCCAGCAGCTTAGCCTTCTCCTACGAGCAGTACTTC.

This clonotype came up many times. The chain uses TRBV7-9 and TRBJ2-1; no clear D gene. V gave up 6 bases and J gave up 0 bases, with 15 bases separating them. CDR3 length: 16 amino acids. Germline assignment: CDR1 SEHNR and CDR2 FQNEAQ (reference sequence). CDR3 coding DNA: TGTGCCAGCAGACAACCAGGTACTAACTCCTACAATGAGCAGTTCTTC. Translated: CASRQPGTNSYNEQFF.

This clonotype was found many times. The V gene is TRBV6-5, the J gene TRBJ2-7; TRBD2 might be the D (5 bases). Germline V gene sequence: CDR1 MNHEY, CDR2 SVGAGI. Trimming took off 2 bases at V and 6 bases at J, with 11 bases between the two ends. The CDR3 has 13 amino acids. The CDR3 protein is CASSYRVEGEQYF. DNA of the CDR3: TGTGCCAGCAGTTACAGGGTCGAGGGCGAGCAGTACTTC.

The chain recombines TRBV6-5 with TRBJ2-5; D call uncertain. Germline V gene sequence: CDR1 MNHEY, CDR2 SVGAGI. CDR3 size: 12 residues. The V end was cut by 2 bases, the J end by 3 bases, with 4 bases between. For the CDR3, the DNA is TGTGCCAGCAGTTACACAGAAGAGACCCAGTACTTC. Its protein is CASSYTEETQYF.

Many counts were recorded for this clonotype. The rearrangement joins TRBV6-5 to TRBJ2-2, with D possibly TRBD1 on 6 matching bases. V gave up 4 bases and J gave up 1 base, with 10 bases separating them. CDR3 length: 15 residues. From germline, CDR1 is MNHEY and CDR2 SVGAGI. The CDR3 region is CASSSGTLNTGELFF. The DNA of the CDR3 is TGTGCCAGCAGTTCCGGGACACTGAACACCGGGGAGCTGTTTTTT.

The chain combines TRBV13 with TRBJ2-7, with 8 bases identical to TRBD2. V shed 6 bases and J 2 bases; nucleotides not matched to a gene: 3. CDR1 is PRHDT and CDR2 is FYEKMQ in the germline V gene (reference sequence). The CDR3 covers 13 residues. CDR3 loop: CASRGSGAYEQYF. CDR3 sequence (DNA): TGTGCCAGCAGGGGTAGCGGGGCCTACGAGCAGTACTTC.

This clonotype was detected once. This chain links TRBV20-1 with TRBJ2-7; TRBD1 might be the D (6 bases). Germline CDR1 DFQATT, CDR2 SNEGSKA (reference sequence). Trimming stripped 7 bases from V and 4 bases from J, with 17 bases between. This CDR3 contains 13 residues. CDR3 amino acids: CSDSREQGYEQYF. CDR3 DNA sequence: TGCAGTGATAGCAGGGAACAGGGATACGAGCAGTACTTC.

This clonotype was counted at least ten times. J is TRBJ2-7 and V is TRBV5-1; D uncertain. With 0 bases removed from V and 3 bases from J, the gap between germline ends came to 7 bases. Germline CDR1 is SGHRS and CDR2 is YFSETQ. This CDR3 has 13 amino acids. Here the CDR3 DNA reads TGCGCCAGCAGCTTGGACCCGGGCTACGAGCAGTACTTC. Its translation is CASSLDPGYEQYF. Based on the CDR3 plus reference TRBV5-1 and TRBJ2-7, the full variable domain is KAGVTQTPRYLIKTRGQQVTLSCSPISGHRSVSWYQQTPGQGLQFLFEYFSETQRNKGNFPGRFSGRQFSNSRSEMNVSTLELGDSALYLCASSLDPGYEQYFGPGTRLTVT.

This clonotype was recorded at least ten times. J is TRBJ2-1 and V is TRBV12-3 or TRBV12-4; D might be TRBD1 (6 bases). Between the trimmed V and J ends, which lost 6 bases and 8 bases, there was a span of 11 bases. The CDR3 runs 12 residues. CDR3 sequence (DNA): TGTGCCAGCAGCAGGGGCCCGGATGAGCAGTTCTTC. Its protein product is CASSRGPDEQFF.

V is TRBV7-9 and J is TRBJ1-1, with 8 bases fitting TRBD1. CDR3 length: 14 residues. J lost 5 bases, V lost 6 bases, and 8 bases had no gene match. Per the germline V gene, CDR1 is SEHNR and CDR2 is FQNEAQ (reference sequence). The CDR3 here is CASRTTGGVTEAFF. The CDR3 DNA reads as TGTGCCAGCAGAACAACAGGGGGAGTAACTGAAGCTTTCTTT.

This clonotype has ten or more counts. The genes are TRBV5-1 and TRBJ1-2; 11 positions match TRBD1. The CDR3 has 16 amino acids. Germline CDR1 SGHRS, CDR2 YFSETQ. V shed 4 bases and J 5 bases; nucleotides not matched to a gene: 10. The DNA of the CDR3 is TGCGCCAGCAGCGTGTCCGGGACAGGGGGTTTGTATGGCTACACCTTC. This gives the protein CASSVSGTGGLYGYTF.

This clonotype has at least ten counts. The rearrangement links TRBV6-5 to TRBJ1-2; D possibly corresponds to TRBD1 (5 bases). In germline, CDR1 is MNHEY, CDR2 SVGAGI. The ends were cut back, 2 bases at V and 8 bases at J, with 12 bases in the middle. This CDR3 has 13 amino acids. The DNA of the CDR3 is TGTGCCAGCAGTTACGGGGGTGAAAACGGCTACACCTTC. Residues: CASSYGGENGYTF.

There are many counts of this clonotype. The rearrangement links TRBV11-2 to TRBJ2-1; 7 bases map to TRBD1. Germline CDR1 is SGHAT and CDR2 is FQNNGV. This CDR3 is 15 amino acids long. The ends lost 4 bases at V and 4 bases at J; junction bases unmatched: 7. The CDR3 DNA follows: TGTGCCAGCAGCTCCGAGAGGGGGCAATACAATGAGCAGTTCTTC. This gives the protein CASSSERGQYNEQFF.

This clonotype was counted ten times or more. The CDR3 coding sequence is TGTGCCAGCAGTCAGGATAACACCGGGGAGCTGTTTTTT. This encodes CASSQDNTGELFF. V is TRBV6-4 and J is TRBJ2-2, with D hard to call. Germline lookup yields CDR1 MRHNA and CDR2 SNTAGT. Trimming cost V 5 bases and J 2 bases, with 6 bases left between them. This CDR3 comprises 13 residues.

This clonotype was detected ten times or more. The rearrangement joins TRBV12-3 or TRBV12-4 to TRBJ1-5, with a tentative D call TRBD1 (5 bases). The CDR3 spans 12 residues. The germline V and J ends were trimmed by 6 bases and 3 bases, with 6 bases remaining between them. This CDR3 is CASRDTNQPQHF. The CDR3, as DNA: TGTGCCAGCAGGGACACCAATCAGCCCCAGCATTTT.

By proportion, this clonotype is medium-sized. This chain connects TRBV20-1 to TRBJ1-6, with 7 bases that match TRBD1. CDR1 is DFQATT, CDR2 SNEGSKA, per germline (reference sequence). Trimming at V came to 6 bases and at J to 7 bases, leaving 12 bases not matched to a gene. CDR3 length: 15 amino acids. The CDR3 DNA follows: TGCAGTGCCGCTACGGCCGGACAGGAAAATTCACCCCTCCACTTT. This translates into CSAATAGQENSPLHF.

This clonotype came up many times. This chain links TRBV12-3 or TRBV12-4 with TRBJ1-2; weak D call: TRBD1 (6 bases). The CDR3 covers 12 residues. The ends were cut back, 5 bases at V and 8 bases at J, with 12 bases in the middle. CDR3 bases: TGTGCCAGCAGTCCGGACAGCGGCGGCTACACCTTC. Translating it yields CASSPDSGGYTF.

The CDR3: CASSIGSLNTEAFF. The CDR3 DNA is TGCGCCAGCAGCATTGGGAGCCTTAACACTGAAGCTTTCTTT. The rearrangement links TRBV5-1 to TRBJ1-1; no firm D call. This CDR3 is 14 amino acids long. V was trimmed by 4 bases and J by 2 bases, leaving 12 bases between them. Germline V gene lookup returns CDR1 SGHRS and CDR2 YFSETQ.

This clonotype has a handful of counts. CDR3 amino acids: CASSPNLLNEQFF. In nucleotides, the CDR3 is TGTGCCAGCAGTCCGAACCTACTCAATGAGCAGTTCTTC. This chain links TRBV12-3 or TRBV12-4 with TRBJ2-1; D unclear. The V and J ends lost 5 bases and 6 bases respectively, with 11 bases between them. CDR3 length equals 13 residues.

This clonotype came up many times. The chain is built from TRBV6-5 and TRBJ1-2; a weak D match, TRBD1 (6 bases). The germline V gene has CDR1 MNHEY and CDR2 SVGAGI. The CDR3 has 16 residues. V was pared by 7 bases and J by 3 bases, with 21 bases between. For the CDR3, the DNA is TGTGCCAGCATTCCTCGACAGGCCAACCTCTACTATGGCTACACCTTC. This encodes CASIPRQANLYYGYTF.

In this sample, this clonotype turned up many times. The chain couples TRBV30 to TRBJ2-2; TRBD1 matches at 7 bases. The CDR3 runs to 14 residues. The junction had 4 bases not matched to a gene; V was cut back by 3 bases and J by 3 bases. In germline, CDR1 is GTSNPN, CDR2 SVGIG (reference sequence). Here the CDR3 reads CAWRKGGDTGELFF. The CDR3 DNA follows: TGTGCCTGGAGGAAAGGGGGCGACACCGGGGAGCTGTTTTTT.

Many counts were recorded for this clonotype. The J gene is TRBJ2-3, the V gene TRBV7-2; unclear D gene. The CDR3 has 11 amino acids. Germline CDR1 reads SGHTA; CDR2 reads FQGNSA. Trimming cost V 1 base and J 5 bases, with 1 base left between them. Here the CDR3 reads CASSLVDTQYF. The CDR3 region has the DNA TGTGCCAGCAGCTTAGTAGATACGCAGTATTTT.